Listed here are 10 T cell receptor beta chains from one sample, sequenced in a study of graft-versus-host responses after intestinal transplantation. The method was immunoSEQ multiplex PCR; TCRdb's version includes in-frame clones alone and lacks a portion of them. The table lists fewer than 50,000 clones, over 75% of them singletons. The specimen comprised PBMCs, sampled 524 days after transplant. These receptors originate from a human patient who received an intestinal transplant, so some T cells may come from the graft donor.

Regarding this clone: At one of its ends the junction is not consistent with the germline gene, which may arise from a read error. This chain links TRBV9 with TRBJ2-1, with 12 bases aligning to TRBD2. Germline CDR1 is SGDLS and CDR2 is YYNGEE. The CDR3 length is 16 residues. CDR3 DNA sequence: TGTGCCAGCAGCCTATCCGAGACTAGCGGGAGAGGGGACATGATCTTC. Translated: CASSLSETSGRGDMIF.

As regards this clone: The junction shows a germline mismatch at one end, possibly a read error. This chain joins TRBV7-7 and TRBJ2-3; 10 bases are shared with TRBD2. The CDR3 sequence is 15 residues long. Germline V gene data show CDR1 as SSHAT and CDR2 as FNYEAQ (reference sequence). The CDR3 sequence: CASSFSSGSGDTQYF. CDR3 DNA: TGTGCTAGCAGCTTTTCTAGCGGGAGCGGAGATACGCAGTATTTT.

The sample holds one count of this clone. This chain connects TRBV14 to TRBJ2-5; D is undetermined. Judging by the DNA end, TRBJ2-7 fits better; the J call may be wrong. Germline V gene sequence: CDR1 SGHDN, CDR2 FVKESK. This CDR3 spans 13 amino acids. In nucleotides, the CDR3 is TGTGCCAGCAGCCGCGAGACGAGGTACGAGCAGTACTTC. Encoded protein: CASSRETRYEQYF.

This chain connects TRBV28 to TRBJ2-1; 10 bases are shared with TRBD1. CDR1 is MDHEN and CDR2 is SYDVKM in the germline V gene. J gave up 6 bases and V 3 bases, and 8 bases lay outside the gene matches. The CDR3 extends over 16 amino acids. The CDR3 here is CASSFPWTGGGNEQFF. The CDR3 coding sequence is TGTGCCAGCAGTTTCCCGTGGACAGGGGGTGGCAATGAGCAGTTCTTC.

V and J are TRBV12-5 and TRBJ2-3; 8 bases are shared with TRBD2. J was trimmed by 0 bases and V by 4 bases; bases with no gene match: 3. The CDR3 has 15 residues. The germline CDR1 and CDR2 sequences are LGHNT and FRNRAP. The CDR3: CASGYSGTSTDTQYF. The CDR3 nucleotides are TGTGCTAGTGGTTATAGCGGGACTAGCACAGATACGCAGTATTTT. Drawing the rest from reference TRBV12-5 and TRBJ2-3, the complete variable domain is DARVTQTPRHKVTEMGQEVTMRCQPILGHNTVFWYRQTMMQGLELLAYFRNRAPLDDSGMPKDRFSAEMPDATLATLKIQPSEPRDSAVYFCASGYSGTSTDTQYFGPGTRLTVL.

The gene calls are TRBV10-1 and TRBJ2-1; D remains ambiguous. There are 15 residues in the CDR3. Germline V gene data show CDR1 as WNHNN and CDR2 as SYGVQD (reference sequence). V was shortened by 2 bases and J by 0 bases, with 8 bases between the two germline ends. The CDR3 DNA follows: TGCGCCAGCAGTGAGGCGGAAAGCTCCTACAATGAGCAGTTCTTC. This encodes CASSEAESSYNEQFF.

The chain employs TRBV2 and TRBJ1-1, with TRBD1 as a possible D gene (6 bases). V was shortened by 5 bases and J by 4 bases, with 20 bases between the two germline ends. CDR1 and CDR2 (germline): SNHLY, FYNNEI. CDR3 length equals 16 residues. The CDR3 coding sequence is TGTGCCAGCAGTAACGCTCAGGGGAGCGGAGGCACTGAAGCTTTCTTT. Protein: CASSNAQGSGGTEAFF.

The CDR3 nucleotides are TGTGCCAGTAGCCTCCTAGCGGGAGGGAATGAGCAGTTCTTC. It codes for CASSLLAGGNEQFF. The chain is built from TRBV19 and TRBJ2-1; 12 bases fit TRBD2. Germline assignment: CDR1 LNHDA and CDR2 SQIVND (reference sequence). The CDR3 spans 14 residues. Unmatched junction bases numbered 4, after V lost 6 bases and J lost 7 bases.

The chain has TRBV9 and TRBJ2-7; TRBD1 matches at 10 bases. Per the germline V gene, CDR1 is SGDLS and CDR2 is YYNGEE. CDR3 size: 14 residues. Unmatched junction bases numbered 5, after V lost 3 bases and J lost 5 bases. Here the CDR3 DNA reads TGTGCCAGCAGCGCCAGGGACAGGGGCAACGAGCAGTACTTC. This encodes CASSARDRGNEQYF.

The chain couples TRBV5-6 to TRBJ1-3; 12 positions match TRBD1. This CDR3 has 15 amino acids. V lost 3 bases, J lost 5 bases, and 3 bases stayed unmatched. Germline loops: CDR1 SGHDT, CDR2 YYEEEE. In DNA form, the CDR3 reads TGTGCCAGCAGCTGGGGGACAGGGGGCCGAAACACCATATATTTT. Translated, it gives CASSWGTGGRNTIYF.